This TCR beta chain is from a study of technical replicates of blood from a handful of donors. The assay was immunoSEQ multiplex PCR, and TCRdb's table has in-frame clones only and misses some. The sample includes around 68,000 clones, under 98% of them seen just once. Germline V gene sequence: CDR1 SEHNR, CDR2 FQNEAQ (reference sequence). Trimming left V 2 bases short and J 7 bases short, with 14 bases between. The CDR3 consists of 14 residues. The V call is TRBV7-9, the J call TRBJ2-5; perhaps TRBD1 as D (5 bases). The sample comprised T cells isolated from PBMCs. This TCR derives from a human donor in good health. CDR3 sequence reads: CASSLIAGMGTQYF. In DNA form, the CDR3 reads TGTGCCAGCAGCTTAATCGCAGGGATGGGGACCCAGTACTTC. Supplemented by reference TRBV7-9 and TRBJ2-5, the full variable domain reads DTGVSQNPRHKITKRGQNVTFRCDPISEHNRLYWYRQTLGQGPEFLTYFQNEAQLEKSRLLSDRFSAERPKGSFSTLEIQRTEQGDSAMYLCASSLIAGMGTQYFGPGTRLLVL.